The clone carrying this T cell receptor (beta chain) was observed a few times. This clone may be a read error of a much larger clone one base away. The data derive from a study of blood T cells in healthy people across ages. The CDR3 covers 13 residues. In germline, CDR1 is KGHSH, CDR2 LQKENI. V was pared by 2 bases and J by 10 bases, with 12 bases between. The use of a sample-barcoded 5' primer and a J-beta primer mix characterized a second PCR of roughly 6 to 11 cycles. A single record per CDR3 protein comes from TCRdb applying MiXCR to the 5' RACE reads. The sample includes 630,000 or so distinct CDR3 sequences, roughly 32% of them seen just once.

The V gene is TRBV18, the J gene TRBJ2-1; D is unclear. Sequencing input: blood. The TCR comes from a woman at least 80 years old in good health. In DNA, the CDR3 is TGTGCCAGCTCACCAGGGTTGGTGAGCGAGCAGTTCTTC. Amino acid sequence: CASSPGLVSEQFF.